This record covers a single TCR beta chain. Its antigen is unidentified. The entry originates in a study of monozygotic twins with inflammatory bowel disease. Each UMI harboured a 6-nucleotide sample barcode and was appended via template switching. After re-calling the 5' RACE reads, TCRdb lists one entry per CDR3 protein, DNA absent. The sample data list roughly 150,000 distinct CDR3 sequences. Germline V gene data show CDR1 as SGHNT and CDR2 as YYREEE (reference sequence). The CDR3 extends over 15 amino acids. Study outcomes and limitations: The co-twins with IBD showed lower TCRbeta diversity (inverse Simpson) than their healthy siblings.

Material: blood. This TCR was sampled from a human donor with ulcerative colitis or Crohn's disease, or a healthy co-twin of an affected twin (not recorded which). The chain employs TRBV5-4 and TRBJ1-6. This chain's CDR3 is CASSQGPLLDSPLHF.